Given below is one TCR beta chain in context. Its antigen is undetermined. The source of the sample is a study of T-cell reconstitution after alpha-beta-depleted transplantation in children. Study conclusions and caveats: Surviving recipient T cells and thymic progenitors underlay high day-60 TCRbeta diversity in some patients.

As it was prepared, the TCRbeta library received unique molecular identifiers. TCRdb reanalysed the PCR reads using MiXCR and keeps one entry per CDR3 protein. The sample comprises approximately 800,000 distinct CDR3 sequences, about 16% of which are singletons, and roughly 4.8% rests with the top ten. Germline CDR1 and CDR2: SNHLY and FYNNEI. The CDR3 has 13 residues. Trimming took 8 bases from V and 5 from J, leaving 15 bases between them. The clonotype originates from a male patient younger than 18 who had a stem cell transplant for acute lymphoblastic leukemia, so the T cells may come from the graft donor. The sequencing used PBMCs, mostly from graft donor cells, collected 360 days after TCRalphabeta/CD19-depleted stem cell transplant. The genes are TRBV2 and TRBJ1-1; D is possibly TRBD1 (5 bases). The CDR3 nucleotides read TGTGCCAGCTGCGTCGGGGGGTGGACTGAAGCTTTCTTT. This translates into CASCVGGWTEAFF.